Detailed here is one T cell receptor (beta chain). Its cognate antigen is unknown. Lysates of CMV-infected fibroblasts at approximately 9.6 ug/mL stimulated these cells. Sorted nonresponding memory CD4+ T cells were CD40L-negative, CD69-negative, CD45RO-high. The sample comes from a study of persistence of HIV-infected CD4 T cells. This was the immunoSEQ version 4 assay in survey mode. Measured with immunoSEQ multiplex PCR; TCRdb has only the in-frame clones, and not every one. The sample has fewer than 35,000 clones, roughly four fifths seen once. Trimming took 6 bases from V and 6 from J, leaving 12 bases between them. The V gene's germline CDR1 is MNHEY and CDR2 SVGAGI. CDR3 size: 13 residues.

This chain uses TRBV6-5 with TRBJ1-5, with D perhaps TRBD1 (6 bases). The TCR originated in an adult man with HIV who was CMV-seropositive. The sample here was CD4+ T cells sorted from PBMCs after 18-hour stimulation, taken from a patient who received antiretroviral therapy. The CDR3 DNA reads TGTGCCAGCAGACAGGGTTACAGTCAGCCCCAGCATTTT. Its protein is CASRQGYSQPQHF.